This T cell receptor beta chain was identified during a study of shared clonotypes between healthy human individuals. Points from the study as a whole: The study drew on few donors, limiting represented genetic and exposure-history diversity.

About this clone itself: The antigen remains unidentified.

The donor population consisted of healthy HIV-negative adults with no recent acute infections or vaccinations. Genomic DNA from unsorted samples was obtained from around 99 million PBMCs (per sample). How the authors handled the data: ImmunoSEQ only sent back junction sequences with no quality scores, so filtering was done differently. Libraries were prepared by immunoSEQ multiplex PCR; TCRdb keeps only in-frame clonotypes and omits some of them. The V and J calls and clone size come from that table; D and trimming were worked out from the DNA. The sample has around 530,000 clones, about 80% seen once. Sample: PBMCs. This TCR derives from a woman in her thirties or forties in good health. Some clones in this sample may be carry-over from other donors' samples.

In DNA, the CDR3 is TGTGCCTGGGATAAACAGGGAGGGGGTTTCTATGGCTACACCTTC. Its translation is CAWDKQGGGFYGYTF. The chain employs TRBV30 and TRBJ1-2; a possible D gene is TRBD1 (6 bases). The CDR3 length is 15 residues. V lost 5 bases and J 4 bases, leaving 20 bases between the germline ends. From germline, CDR1 is GTSNPN and CDR2 SVGIG (reference sequence).